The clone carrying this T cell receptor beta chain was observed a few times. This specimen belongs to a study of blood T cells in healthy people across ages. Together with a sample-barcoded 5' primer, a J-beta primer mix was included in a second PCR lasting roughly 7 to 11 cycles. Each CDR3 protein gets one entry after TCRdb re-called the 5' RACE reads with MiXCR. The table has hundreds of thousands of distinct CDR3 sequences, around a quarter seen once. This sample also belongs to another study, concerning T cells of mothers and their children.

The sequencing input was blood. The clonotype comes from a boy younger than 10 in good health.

In DNA form, the CDR3 reads TGTGCCAGCAGTAGGCGGGAGGTTTTTAACAATGAGCAGTTCTTC. It specifies CASSRREVFNNEQFF. The V gene is TRBV14, the J gene TRBJ2-5, with 8 bases identical to TRBD2. With the DNA end fitting TRBJ2-1 better, the J assignment may be wrong. The CDR3 has 15 amino acids. The germline gives CDR1 SGHDN, CDR2 FVKESK.